A selection of T cell receptor beta chains follows, all from one sample in a study of blood T cell repertoires in COVID-19. Assay used: immunoSEQ multiplex PCR; TCRdb lists only in-frame clones, some missing. Among under 200,000 clones listed, approximately 90% were seen once. The sequencing sample was made of peripheral blood. These receptors originate from a man between 35 and 55 years old with active or convalescent COVID-19. The CDR3 runs from the conserved cysteine through the conserved F or W. D genes are given only for firm matches. Clone size is given for some rows only: seen once, a few or many times, or a class if the clone is expanded.

NA,once,TRBJ1-5,TRBV28,CASSPYTSNQPQHF,TGTGCCAGCAGCCCTTACACTAGCAATCAGCCCCAGCATTTT
NA,NA,TRBJ1-5,TRBV9,CASSDGAKNQPQHF,TGTGCCAGCAGCGACGGAGCCAAGAATCAGCCCCAGCATTTT
NA,few,TRBJ1-5,TRBV27,CASSPGTWTLGNQPQHF,TGTGCCAGCAGTCCAGGAACTTGGACATTGGGCAATCAGCCCCAGCATTTT
TRBD1,once,TRBJ1-4,TRBV28,CATQTGGQEKLFF,TGTGCCACCCAGACAGGGGGTCAAGAAAAACTGTTTTTT
NA,few,TRBJ1-1,TRBV5-6,CASSLNREAFF,TGTGCCAGCAGCCTTAACAGGGAAGCTTTCTTT
NA,NA,TRBJ2-7,TRBV5-5,CASSLLALSSYEQYF,TGTGCCAGCAGCTTGTTAGCCCTCTCCTCCTACGAGCAGTACTTC
NA,NA,TRBJ2-7,TRBV9,CASSLQTGRNYEQYF,TGTGCCAGCAGCCTCCAGACAGGGAGGAACTACGAGCAGTACTTC
NA,NA,TRBJ1-5,TRBV19,CASSLFVARSGYNQPQHF,TGTGCCAGTTCCCTCTTTGTCGCGAGGTCAGGGTACAATCAGCCCCAGCATTTT
TRBD1,NA,TRBJ1-1,TRBV30,CAWSPRDRGDTEAFF,TGTGCCTGGAGTCCACGGGACAGGGGCGACACTGAAGCTTTCTTT
TRBD1,once,TRBJ2-5,TRBV7-9,CALDRGTETQYF,TGTGCCCTCGACAGGGGAACAGAGACCCAGTACTTC
NA,NA,TRBJ1-3,TRBV27,CASSSLYSGNTIYF,TGTGCCAGCAGTTCTTTATACTCTGGAAACACCATATATTTT
NA,NA,TRBJ1-1,TRBV5-4,CASSPRQDRNTEAFF,TGTGCCAGCAGCCCGAGACAAGACAGAAACACTGAAGCTTTCTTT
TRBD1,NA,TRBJ2-7,TRBV15,CATSSRRQGAPYEQYF,TGTGCCACCAGCAGTAGAAGACAGGGCGCACCCTACGAGCAGTACTTC
NA,NA,TRBJ1-6,TRBV18,CASSPLDRTPLHF,TGTGCCAGCTCACCCCTAGACAGAACACCCCTCCACTTT
NA,NA,TRBJ1-1,TRBV6-2/TRBV6-3,CASSQEGGIEAFF,TGTGCCAGCAGCCAGGAAGGGGGTATTGAAGCTTTCTTT
TRBD1,NA,TRBJ2-3,TRBV19,CASPSPGQGPADTQYF,TGTGCCAGTCCGTCCCCGGGACAGGGGCCGGCAGATACGCAGTATTTT
TRBD2,NA,TRBJ2-2,TRBV7-8,CASSLARAGGNTGELFF,TGTGCCAGCAGCTTAGCGCGGGCGGGGGGTAACACCGGGGAGCTGTTTTTT
NA,NA,TRBJ2-5,TRBV2,CASSELGSQETQYF,TGTGCCAGCAGCGAACTAGGATCCCAAGAGACCCAGTACTTC
TRBD1,NA,TRBJ1-1,TRBV24-1,CATSDSGQGAISDTEAFF,TGTGCCACCAGTGATTCCGGACAGGGGGCGATTTCGGACACTGAAGCTTTCTTT
TRBD2,NA,TRBJ2-3,TRBV30,CAWSDGLATDTQYF,TGTGCCTGGAGCGACGGACTAGCTACGGATACGCAGTATTTT
TRBD1,NA,TRBJ1-2,TRBV6-5,CASRRGQSYGYTF,TGTGCCAGCAGAAGGGGGCAGTCCTATGGCTACACCTTC
NA,NA,TRBJ2-7,TRBV11-3,CASSLAYGGQNEQYF,TGTGCCAGCAGCTTAGCGTACGGGGGGCAGAACGAGCAGTACTTC
NA,NA,TRBJ1-2,TRBV20-1,CSAQADYGYTF,TGCAGTGCCCAAGCGGACTATGGCTACACCTTC
NA,NA,TRBJ2-1,TRBV5-1,CASSLAGALSYNEQFF,TGCGCCAGCAGCTTGGCAGGGGCCCTCTCCTACAATGAGCAGTTCTTC
TRBD1,NA,TRBJ2-7,TRBV14,CASSQARDRDEQYF,TGTGCCAGCAGCCAAGCCCGAGACAGGGATGAGCAGTACTTC
NA,NA,TRBJ1-3,TRBV18,CASSPLTGQLSGNTIYF,TGTGCCAGCTCACCACTAACAGGTCAACTCTCTGGAAACACCATATATTTT
NA,few,TRBJ2-7,TRBV18,CASSPSSYEQYF,TGTGCCAGCTCACCGAGCTCCTACGAGCAGTACTTC
NA,few,TRBJ1-2,TRBV2,CASFDYYGYTF,TGTGCCAGTTTCGACTACTATGGCTACACCTTC
TRBD1,NA,TRBJ1-5,TRBV25-1,CASSSGGAGNQPQHF,TGTGCCAGCAGTTCAGGGGGCGCCGGCAATCAGCCCCAGCATTTT
NA,few,TRBJ2-1,TRBV15,CATGDRIVNEQFF,TGTGCCACCGGTGACAGGATAGTCAATGAGCAGTTCTTC
TRBD1,NA,TRBJ1-2,TRBV18,CASSSGTGAGYTF,TGTGCCAGCTCATCCGGGACAGGTGCTGGCTACACCTTC
NA,NA,TRBJ1-5,TRBV6-5,CASSQPGVWNQPQHF,TGTGCCAGCAGCCAACCCGGGGTTTGGAATCAGCCCCAGCATTTT
TRBD1,once,TRBJ2-2,TRBV25-1,CASARTGTGELFF,TGTGCCAGCGCGAGGACAGGGACCGGGGAGCTGTTTTTT
NA,NA,TRBJ1-1,TRBV28,CASSLTSKNTEAFF,TGTGCCAGCAGTTTAACCTCTAAGAACACTGAAGCTTTCTTT
TRBD1,NA,TRBJ1-4,TRBV11-3,CASSDRGLNEKLFF,TGTGCCAGCAGCGACAGGGGCCTTAATGAAAAACTGTTTTTT
NA,NA,TRBJ1-5,TRBV18,CASSPWSSGSNQPQHF,TGTGCCAGCTCCCCCTGGAGTTCCGGGAGCAATCAGCCCCAGCATTTT
TRBD2,NA,TRBJ2-3,TRBV10-2,CASNPGLAATDTQYF,TGCGCCAGCAATCCGGGACTAGCGGCCACAGATACGCAGTATTTT
TRBD1,NA,TRBJ2-5,TRBV4-2,CASSPQGEKETQYF,TGTGCCAGCAGCCCACAGGGGGAAAAAGAGACCCAGTACTTC
NA,NA,TRBJ2-2,TRBV7-3,CASSFRAPGPGELFF,TGTGCCAGCAGCTTCCGGGCCCCAGGGCCCGGGGAGCTGTTTTTT
TRBD2,NA,TRBJ2-7,TRBV19,CASSGTSGTYEQYF,TGTGCCAGTAGTGGGACTAGCGGAACCTACGAGCAGTACTTC
NA,NA,TRBJ1-3,TRBV5-4,CASSLFTGQSGNTIYF,TGTGCCAGCAGCTTGTTTACAGGGCAATCTGGAAACACCATATATTTT
NA,NA,TRBJ2-5,TRBV11-3,CASSPGGGTGGETQYF,TGTGCCAGCAGCCCAGGAGGGGGGACGGGAGGAGAGACCCAGTACTTC
NA,NA,TRBJ1-4,TRBV5-4,CASSLEPITEKLFF,TGTGCCAGCAGCTTGGAACCTATCACCGAAAAACTGTTTTTT
NA,few,TRBJ1-5,TRBV2,CASSARNQPQHF,TGTGCCAGCAGTGCGAGAAATCAGCCCCAGCATTTT
TRBD1,NA,TRBJ2-1,TRBV30,CAWSDQTGGEQFF,TGTGCCTGGAGTGACCAGACAGGGGGTGAGCAGTTCTTC
NA,once,TRBJ1-2,TRBV11-2,CASSLGGGFGYTF,TGTGCCAGCAGCTTAGGTGGAGGGTTCGGCTACACCTTC
TRBD2,NA,TRBJ2-7,TRBV7-2,CASSWTSGGAFEQYF,TGTGCCAGCAGCTGGACTAGCGGGGGGGCTTTCGAGCAGTACTTC
TRBD1,NA,TRBJ2-5,TRBV15,CATSPGTGVQETQYF,TGTGCCACCAGCCCCGGGACAGGGGTCCAAGAGACCCAGTACTTC
NA,NA,TRBJ1-4,TRBV6-5,CASSYRSFGANEKLFF,TGTGCCAGCAGTTACAGATCCTTTGGAGCTAATGAAAAACTGTTTTTT